This TCR beta chain was captured in a study of T cell responses to AZD1222 COVID-19 vaccine. The CDR3 covers 14 residues. The V end was cut by 3 bases, the J end by 3 bases, with 11 bases between. CDR1 and CDR2 from the germline V gene are LGHDT and YNNKEL (reference sequence). This clone was recorded only once. Some clones are missing from TCRdb's copy, which holds only in-frame ones; the method was immunoSEQ multiplex PCR. This table has approximately 140,000 clones, 80% to 95% appearing once. This clonotype originated in an adult in good health. Sequencing was performed on peripheral blood, taken on day 0 of MenACWY control vaccination. The chain is built from TRBV3-1 (or the pseudogene TRBV3-2) and TRBJ1-1, with D possibly matching TRBD1 (6 bases). CDR3 nucleotides: TGTGCCAGCAGCCAGTACAGGGCTTACACTGAAGCTTTCTTT. It translates to CASSQYRAYTEAFF.